This T cell receptor beta chain was sequenced during a study of blood T cell repertoires in COVID-19. On the study more broadly: The study drew acute and convalescent COVID-19 samples from the United States, Italy and Spain.

V lost 6 bases and J lost 2, with 11 bases in between. The CDR3 runs 13 residues. The germline CDR1 and CDR2 sequences are MDHEN and SYDVKM. As handled by the study authors: Estimates of nucleated cell counts were drawn from the amplification of reference gene primers. Assay: immunoSEQ multiplex PCR; the TCRdb copy retains only in-frame clones and omits some. The V and J calls and the clone size are those of that table, but D and trimming were determined from the DNA. The table records some 300,000 clones, around 90% of them present only once. The rearrangement links TRBV28 to TRBJ2-7; D perhaps matches TRBD2 (5 bases). Sequenced: peripheral blood. The receptor was isolated from a man younger than 35 with active or convalescent COVID-19. CDR3 sequence reads: CASRGPLAYEQYF. As DNA, the CDR3 is TGTGCCAGCAGGGGCCCACTAGCCTACGAGCAGTACTTC.